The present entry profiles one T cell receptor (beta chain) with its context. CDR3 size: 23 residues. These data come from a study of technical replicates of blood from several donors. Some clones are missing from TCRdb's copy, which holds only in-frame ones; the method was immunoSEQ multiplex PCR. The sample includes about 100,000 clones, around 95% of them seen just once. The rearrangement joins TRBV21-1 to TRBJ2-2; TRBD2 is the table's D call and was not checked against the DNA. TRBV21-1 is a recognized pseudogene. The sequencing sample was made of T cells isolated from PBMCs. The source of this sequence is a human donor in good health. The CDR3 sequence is CASSKPMPVGGLAGVFCIGELFF. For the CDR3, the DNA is TGTGCCAGCAGCAAACCAATGCCCGTTGGGGGACTAGCGGGAGTTTTTTGTATCGGGGAGCTGTTTTTT.